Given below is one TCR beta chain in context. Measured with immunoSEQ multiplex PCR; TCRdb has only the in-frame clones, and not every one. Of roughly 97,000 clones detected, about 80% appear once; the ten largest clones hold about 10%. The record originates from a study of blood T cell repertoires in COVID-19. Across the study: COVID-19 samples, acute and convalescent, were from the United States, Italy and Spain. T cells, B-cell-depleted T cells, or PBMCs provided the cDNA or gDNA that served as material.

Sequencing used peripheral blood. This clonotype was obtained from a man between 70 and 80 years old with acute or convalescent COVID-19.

In DNA, the CDR3 is TGTGCCAGCAGGGGGGGACAGATGAACACTGAAGCTTTCTTT. Translation: CASRGGQMNTEAFF. V gene TRBV5-4 combines with J gene TRBJ1-1; 7 nucleotides line up with TRBD1. V gave up 5 bases and J gave up 0 bases; unmatched junction bases: 4. Per the germline V gene, CDR1 is SGHNT and CDR2 is YYREEE (reference sequence). This CDR3 spans 14 amino acids.